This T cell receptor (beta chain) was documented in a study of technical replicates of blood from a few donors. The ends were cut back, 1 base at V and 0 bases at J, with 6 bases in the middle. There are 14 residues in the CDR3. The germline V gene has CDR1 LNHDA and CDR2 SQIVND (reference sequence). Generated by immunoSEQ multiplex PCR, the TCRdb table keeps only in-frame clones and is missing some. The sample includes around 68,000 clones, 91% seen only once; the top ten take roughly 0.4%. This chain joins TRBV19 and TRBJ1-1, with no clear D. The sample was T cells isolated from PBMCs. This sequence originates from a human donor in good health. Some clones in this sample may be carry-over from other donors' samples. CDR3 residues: CASSIAQLNTEAFF. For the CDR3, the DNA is TGTGCCAGTAGTATAGCACAGCTGAACACTGAAGCTTTCTTT.